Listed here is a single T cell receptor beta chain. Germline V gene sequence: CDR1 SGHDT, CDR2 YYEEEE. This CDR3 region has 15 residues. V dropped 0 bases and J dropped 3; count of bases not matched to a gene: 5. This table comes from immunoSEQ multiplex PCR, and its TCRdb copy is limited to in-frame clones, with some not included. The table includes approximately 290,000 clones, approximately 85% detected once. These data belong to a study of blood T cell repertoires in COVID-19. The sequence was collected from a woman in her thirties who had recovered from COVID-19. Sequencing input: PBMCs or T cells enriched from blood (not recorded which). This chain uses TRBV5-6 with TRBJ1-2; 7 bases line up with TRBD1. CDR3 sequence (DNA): TGTGCCAGCAGCTTGGAACAGGGGAACGACTATGGCTACACCTTC. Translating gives CASSLEQGNDYGYTF.